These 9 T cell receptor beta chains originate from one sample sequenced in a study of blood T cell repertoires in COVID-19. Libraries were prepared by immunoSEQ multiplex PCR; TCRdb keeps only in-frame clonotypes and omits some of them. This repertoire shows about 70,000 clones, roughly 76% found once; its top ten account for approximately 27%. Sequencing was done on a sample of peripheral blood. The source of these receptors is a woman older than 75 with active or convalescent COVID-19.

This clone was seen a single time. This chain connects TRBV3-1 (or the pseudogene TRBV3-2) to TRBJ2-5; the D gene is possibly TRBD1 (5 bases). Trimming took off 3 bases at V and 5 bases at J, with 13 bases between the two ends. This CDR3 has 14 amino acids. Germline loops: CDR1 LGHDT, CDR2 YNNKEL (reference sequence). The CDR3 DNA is TGTGCCAGCAGCCACAGGGTGTTCGAGGAGACCCAGTACTTC. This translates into CASSHRVFEETQYF.

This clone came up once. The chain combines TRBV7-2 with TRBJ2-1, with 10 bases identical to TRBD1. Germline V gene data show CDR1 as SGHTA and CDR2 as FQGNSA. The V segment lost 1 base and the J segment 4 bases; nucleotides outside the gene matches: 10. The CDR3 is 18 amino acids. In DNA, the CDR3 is TGTGCCAGCAGCTTAGTAGGGACAGGGGAGGGATCTTACAATGAGCAGTTCTTC. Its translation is CASSLVGTGEGSYNEQFF.

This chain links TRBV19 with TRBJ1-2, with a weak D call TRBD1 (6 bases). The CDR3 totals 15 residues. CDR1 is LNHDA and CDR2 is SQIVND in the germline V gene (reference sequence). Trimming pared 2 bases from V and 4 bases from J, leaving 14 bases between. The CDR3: CASSIPQGGSYGYTF. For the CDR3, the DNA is TGTGCCAGTAGTATACCACAGGGAGGGAGCTATGGCTACACCTTC. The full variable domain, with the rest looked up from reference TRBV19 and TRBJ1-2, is DGGITQSPKYLFRKEGQNVTLSCEQNLNHDAMYWYRQDPGQGLRLIYYSQIVNDFQKGDIAEGYSVSREKKESFPLTVTSAQKNPTAFYLCASSIPQGGSYGYTFGSGTRLTVV.

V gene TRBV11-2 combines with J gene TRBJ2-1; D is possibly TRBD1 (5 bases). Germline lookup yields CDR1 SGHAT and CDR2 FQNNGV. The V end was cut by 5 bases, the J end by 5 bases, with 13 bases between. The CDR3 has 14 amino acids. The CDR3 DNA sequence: TGTGCCAGCAGCCCCTCCCCAGGGAACAATGAGCAGTTCTTC. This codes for CASSPSPGNNEQFF.

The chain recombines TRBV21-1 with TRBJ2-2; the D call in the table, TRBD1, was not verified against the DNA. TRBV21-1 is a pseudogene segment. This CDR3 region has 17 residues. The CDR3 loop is CASSKMGQTPNTGELFF. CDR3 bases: TGTGCCAGCAGCAAAATGGGACAGACCCCGAACACCGGGGAGCTGTTTTTT.

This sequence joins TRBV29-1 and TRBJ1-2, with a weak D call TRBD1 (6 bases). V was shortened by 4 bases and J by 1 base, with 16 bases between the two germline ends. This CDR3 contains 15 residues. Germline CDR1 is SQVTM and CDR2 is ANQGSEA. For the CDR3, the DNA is TGCAGCGTTGGGAAGGGGGACGGCCTTAACTATGGCTACACCTTC. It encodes CSVGKGDGLNYGYTF.

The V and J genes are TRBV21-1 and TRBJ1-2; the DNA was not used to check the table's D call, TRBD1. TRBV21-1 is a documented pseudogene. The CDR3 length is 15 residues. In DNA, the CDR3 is TGTGCCAGCAGCCCCCCGAGACAGGGGGCACTAGGCTACACCTTC. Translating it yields CASSPPRQGALGYTF.

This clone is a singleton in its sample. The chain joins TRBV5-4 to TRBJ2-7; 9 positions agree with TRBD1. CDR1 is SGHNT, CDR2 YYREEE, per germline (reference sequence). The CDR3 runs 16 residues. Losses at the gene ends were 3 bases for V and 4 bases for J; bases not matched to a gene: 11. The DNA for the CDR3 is TGTGCCAGCAGCTCGGACGCGGGACAGGGCCCTTACGAGCAGTACTTC. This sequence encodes CASSSDAGQGPYEQYF.

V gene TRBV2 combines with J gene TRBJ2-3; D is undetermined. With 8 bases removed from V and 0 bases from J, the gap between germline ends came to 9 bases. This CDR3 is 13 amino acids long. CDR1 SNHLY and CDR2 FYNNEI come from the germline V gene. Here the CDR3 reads CASGTESTDTQYF. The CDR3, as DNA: TGTGCCAGCGGTACGGAGAGCACAGATACGCAGTATTTT.